A selection of T cell receptor beta chains follows, all from one sample in a study of T cell responses to AZD1222 COVID-19 vaccine. Sequencing used immunoSEQ multiplex PCR; TCRdb keeps in-frame clones, though not all of them. The table lists 150,000 to 200,000 clones, 85% to 95% of them singletons. This specimen was peripheral blood, taken on day 0 of AZD1222 vaccination. The origin of the receptors is an adult in good health. CDR3s include the opening cysteine and the closing phenylalanine or tryptophan. A D gene is named only where the DNA matches it firmly. Size tells how often a clone was seen (once, few, many) or the class of an expanded clone, and some rows leave it out.

CASSQPGTLGTPNYGYTF | TGTGCCAGTAGTCAACCCGGGACTCTAGGAACCCCTAACTATGGCTACACCTTC | - | TRBJ1-2 | TRBV19 | - | 18
CASSLGLAGGLIKQETQYF | TGTGCCAGCAGCTTGGGACTAGCGGGGGGATTAATAAAGCAGGAGACCCAGTACTTC | TRBD2 | TRBJ2-5 | TRBV7-2 | - | 19
CASSLDVNEKLFF | TGTGCCAGCAGCTTAGACGTTAATGAAAAACTGTTTTTT | - | TRBJ1-4 | TRBV11-3 | - | 13
CASSPGSADNQPQHF | TGCGCCAGCAGCCCAGGGTCGGCCGATAATCAGCCCCAGCATTTT | - | TRBJ1-5 | TRBV5-1 | - | 15
CASSLTQGYSYEQYF | TGCGCCAGCAGCTTGACCCAGGGTTACTCCTACGAGCAGTACTTC | - | TRBJ2-7 | TRBV5-1 | - | 15
CAWSVLQVETQYF | TGTGCCTGGAGTGTACTACAGGTGGAGACCCAGTACTTC | - | TRBJ2-5 | TRBV30 | - | 13
CASNQEYEQYF | TGTGCCAGCAACCAAGAATACGAGCAGTACTTC | - | TRBJ2-7 | TRBV2 | - | 11
CASSSLTRAFVGTRNSPLHF | TGTGCCAGCAGCTCCCTTACGAGGGCATTTGTGGGGACGCGGAATTCACCCCTCCACTTT | - | TRBJ1-6 | TRBV6-2/TRBV6-3 | once | 20
CASSLLPAGRQETQYF | TGTGCCAGCAGCCTCCTACCAGCGGGGAGGCAAGAGACCCAGTACTTC | TRBD2 | TRBJ2-5 | TRBV5-8 | - | 16
CASRQRQNTEAFF | TGTGCCAGCAGACAGAGACAGAACACTGAAGCTTTCTTT | - | TRBJ1-1 | TRBV28 | once | 13
CAWSVANYGYTF | TGTGCCTGGAGTGTAGCTAACTATGGCTACACCTTC | - | TRBJ1-2 | TRBV30 | - | 12
CASSTGLSYSGNTIYF | TGTGCCAGTAGTACCGGACTTAGTTACTCTGGAAACACCATATATTTT | - | TRBJ1-3 | TRBV19 | - | 16
CATTAGPEKLFF | TGTGCCACCACGGCGGGACCTGAAAAACTGTTTTTT | - | TRBJ1-4 | TRBV24-1 | once | 12
CASSVVSRASGGRNYGYTF | TGTGCCAGCAGCGTAGTCTCGAGGGCTTCAGGGGGCCGGAACTATGGCTACACCTTC | TRBD1 | TRBJ1-2 | TRBV9 | - | 19